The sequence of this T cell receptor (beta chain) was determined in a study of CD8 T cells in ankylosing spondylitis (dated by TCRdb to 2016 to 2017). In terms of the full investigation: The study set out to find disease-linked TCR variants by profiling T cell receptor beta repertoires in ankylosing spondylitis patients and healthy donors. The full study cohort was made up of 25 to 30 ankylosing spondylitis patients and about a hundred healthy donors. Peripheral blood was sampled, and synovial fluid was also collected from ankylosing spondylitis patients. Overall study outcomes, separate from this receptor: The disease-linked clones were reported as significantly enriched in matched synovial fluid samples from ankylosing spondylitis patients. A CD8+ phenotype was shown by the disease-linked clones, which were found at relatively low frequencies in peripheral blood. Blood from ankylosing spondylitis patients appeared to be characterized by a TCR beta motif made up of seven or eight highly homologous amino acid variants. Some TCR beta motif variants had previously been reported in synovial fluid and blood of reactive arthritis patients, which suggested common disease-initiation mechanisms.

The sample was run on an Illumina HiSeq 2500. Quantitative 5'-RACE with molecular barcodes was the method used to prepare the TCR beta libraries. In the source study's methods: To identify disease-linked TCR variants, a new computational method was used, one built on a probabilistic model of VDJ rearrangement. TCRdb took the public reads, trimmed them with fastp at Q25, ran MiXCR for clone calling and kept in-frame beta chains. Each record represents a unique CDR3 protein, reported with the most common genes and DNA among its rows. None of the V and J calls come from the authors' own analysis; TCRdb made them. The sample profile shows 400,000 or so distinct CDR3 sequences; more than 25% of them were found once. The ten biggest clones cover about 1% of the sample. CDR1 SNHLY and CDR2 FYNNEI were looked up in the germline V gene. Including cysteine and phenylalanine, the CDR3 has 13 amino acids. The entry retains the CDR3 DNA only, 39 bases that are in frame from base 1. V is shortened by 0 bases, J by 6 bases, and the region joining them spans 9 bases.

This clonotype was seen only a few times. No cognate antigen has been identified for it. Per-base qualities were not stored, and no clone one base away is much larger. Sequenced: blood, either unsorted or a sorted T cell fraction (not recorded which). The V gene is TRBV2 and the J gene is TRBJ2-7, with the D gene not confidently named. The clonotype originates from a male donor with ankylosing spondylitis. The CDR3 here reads CASSEAQSSEQYF. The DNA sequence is TGTGCCAGCAGTGAAGCGCAGAGCTCCGAGCAGTACTTC. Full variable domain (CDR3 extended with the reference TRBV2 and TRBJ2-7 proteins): EPEVTQTPSHQVTQMGQEVILRCVPISNHLYFYWYRQILGQKVEFLVSFYNNEISEKSEIFDDQFSVERPDGSNFTLKIRSTKLEDSAMYFCASSEAQSSEQYFGPGTRLTVT.